A single sample gave rise to the 25 T cell receptor beta chains below, sequenced in a study of blood T cells in healthy people across ages. Combining a sample-barcoded 5' primer with a J-beta primer mix, a second PCR ran for roughly 7 to 11 cycles. TCRdb re-called the 5' RACE reads through MiXCR, storing one row per CDR3 protein. This table holds 1.6 million or so distinct CDR3 sequences, 30% to 35% found once. Sequenced sample: blood. These receptors were collected from a woman in her 30s in good health.

The genes are TRBV4-1 and TRBJ2-7, with a weak D call TRBD2 (5 bases). V was shortened by 3 bases and J by 0 bases, with 18 bases between the two germline ends. The CDR3 length is 17 residues. The V gene's germline CDR1 is MGHRA and CDR2 YSYEKL. CDR3 amino acids: CASSQGVVQPYSYEQYF. The CDR3 nucleotides read TGCGCCAGCAGCCAGGGAGTGGTCCAGCCTTACTCCTACGAGCAGTACTTC.

The table lists this clonotype with many counts. The chain uses TRBV12-3 or TRBV12-4 and TRBJ1-2, with TRBD1 as a possible D gene (6 bases). Between the trimmed V and J ends, which lost 6 bases and 8 bases, there was a span of 13 bases. The CDR3 has 12 amino acids. The CDR3 loop is CASSAGVGGYTF. Written as DNA, the CDR3 is TGTGCCAGCAGCGCAGGGGTTGGAGGCTACACCTTC.

The chain recombines TRBV9 with TRBJ1-2, with D hard to call. Germline V gives CDR1 SGDLS, CDR2 YYNGEE. V was shortened by 0 bases and J by 0 bases, with 12 bases between the two germline ends. This CDR3 is built from 16 residues. As DNA, the CDR3 is TGTGCCAGCAGCGTAGGAGTGACACCAACTAACTATGGCTACACCTTC. Protein product: CASSVGVTPTNYGYTF.

CDR3 region: CASSSDSLTGANVLTF. DNA for the CDR3: TGTGCCAGCAGCTCCGACAGCCTAACTGGGGCCAACGTCCTGACTTTC. The V call is TRBV7-9, the J call TRBJ2-6; D might be TRBD1 (5 bases). In germline, CDR1 is SEHNR, CDR2 FQNEAQ (reference sequence). This CDR3 region has 16 residues. With 4 bases removed from V and 2 bases from J, the gap between germline ends came to 12 bases.

This clonotype was observed a few times. The chain joins TRBV28 to TRBJ2-7; D might be TRBD2 (5 bases). Per the germline V gene, CDR1 is MDHEN and CDR2 is SYDVKM. Trimming stripped 8 bases from V and 2 bases from J, with 16 bases between. The CDR3 totals 14 residues. CDR3 nucleotides: TGTGCCAGCGGTGAGGGAGTGGGAGCCTACGAGCAGTACTTC. It specifies CASGEGVGAYEQYF. The variable domain in full, with the rest retrieved from reference TRBV28 and TRBJ2-7, is DVKVTQSSRYLVKRTGEKVFLECVQDMDHENMFWYRQDPGLGLRLIYFSYDVKMKEKGDIPEGYSVSREKKERFSLILESASTNQTSMYLCASGEGVGAYEQYFGPGTRLTVT.

The V gene is TRBV28, the J gene TRBJ1-5, with TRBD1 identical over 7 bases. The CDR3 runs 13 residues. V gave up 8 bases and J gave up 5 bases; unmatched junction bases: 6. The germline gives CDR1 MDHEN, CDR2 SYDVKM. CDR3 in amino acids: CASGGQVDQPQHF. The CDR3 DNA reads TGTGCCAGCGGAGGACAGGTGGATCAGCCCCAGCATTTT.

The chain combines TRBV3-1 with TRBJ2-6, with D maybe TRBD2 (5 bases). The CDR3 is made up of 16 amino acids. The germline V and J ends were trimmed by 8 bases and 2 bases, with 16 bases remaining between them. CDR1 and CDR2 from the germline V gene are LGHDT and YNNKEL (reference sequence). CDR3: CASRFGVLTGANVLTF. In DNA, the CDR3 is TGTGCCAGCCGATTCGGGGTACTGACTGGGGCCAACGTCCTGACTTTC.

This clonotype was seen repeatedly, ten times or more. This chain connects TRBV27 to TRBJ2-1; D possibly matches TRBD1 or TRBD2 (5 bases each). This CDR3 has 13 residues. The V end was cut by 6 bases, the J end by 2 bases, with 8 bases between. Per the germline V gene, CDR1 is MNHEY and CDR2 is SMNVEV (reference sequence). CDR3 amino acids: CASSRDPYNEQFF. CDR3 sequence (DNA): TGTGCCAGCAGCCGGGACCCCTACAATGAGCAGTTCTTC.

This clonotype was observed a few times. Given a much more abundant clone one base away, this may be a read error. The CDR3 region is CASSLAGRPDTQYF. CDR3 nucleotide sequence: TGTGCCAGCAGCTTAGCGGGAAGACCAGATACGCAGTATTTT. The chain uses TRBV7-2 and TRBJ2-3, with D unresolved. This CDR3 has 14 residues. The V gene lost 0 bases and the J gene lost 4 bases, with 8 bases spanning the gap. CDR1 and CDR2 from the germline V gene are SGHTA and FQGNSA.

This clonotype was counted a few times. The DNA of the CDR3 is TGCAGTGCTAGTGAGGGAGCCAAAAACATTCAGTACTTC. Encoded protein: CSASEGAKNIQYF. The genes are TRBV20-1 and TRBJ2-4; weak D call: TRBD2 (5 bases). V dropped 3 bases and J dropped 0 bases, with 6 bases sitting between them. Germline V gene data show CDR1 as DFQATT and CDR2 as SNEGSKA (reference sequence). The CDR3 runs 13 residues.

The chain carries TRBV6-6 and TRBJ2-1, with a possible D match to TRBD2 (6 bases). Germline CDR1 and CDR2: MNHNY and SVGAGI (reference sequence). The CDR3 is made up of 15 amino acids. Trimming stripped 5 bases from V and 3 bases from J, with 14 bases between. The CDR3 nucleotides are TGTGCCAGCAGTCCACAAACTAGCAACTACAATGAGCAGTTCTTC. Its translation: CASSPQTSNYNEQFF.

V usage is TRBV2 and J usage is TRBJ2-2, with TRBD2 as a possible D gene (5 bases). V gave up 5 bases and J gave up 1 base, with 11 bases separating them. Germline V gene lookup returns CDR1 SNHLY and CDR2 FYNNEI. The length of the CDR3 is 15 residues. The CDR3 spells CASSQGLMNTGELFF. DNA for the CDR3: TGTGCCAGCAGTCAAGGACTGATGAACACCGGGGAGCTGTTTTTT.

This clonotype showed up just a few times. The V gene is TRBV4-1, the J gene TRBJ1-2; maybe TRBD1 (5 bases). The CDR3 loop spans 16 amino acids. V lost 3 bases, J lost 0 bases, and 14 bases lay in between. Germline V gene sequence: CDR1 MGHRA, CDR2 YSYEKL. The CDR3 nucleotides read TGCGCCAGCAGCCAGGGGGGGGTGGATCCTAACTATGGCTACACCTTC. Translation: CASSQGGVDPNYGYTF.

A few counts support this clonotype. This chain joins TRBV7-3 and TRBJ2-1, with 9 bases that match TRBD1. With 5 bases clipped from V and 5 bases from J, the junction kept 7 bases outside the gene matches. This CDR3 region has 15 residues. Germline V gene data show CDR1 as SGHTA and CDR2 as FQGTGA. For the CDR3, the DNA is TGTGCCAGCAGCCGAAGACAGGGGGGAAACAATGAGCAGTTCTTC. Its translation is CASSRRQGGNNEQFF.

The rearrangement uses TRBV13 and TRBJ2-3, with 7 bases lining up with TRBD2. This CDR3 is 15 amino acids long. Germline CDR1 and CDR2: PRHDT and FYEKMQ (reference sequence). With 5 bases clipped from V and 2 bases from J, the junction kept 7 bases outside the gene matches. CDR3 coding DNA: TGTGCCAGCAGCATGCGCGGGGGTTACACAGATACGCAGTATTTT. Translation gives CASSMRGGYTDTQYF.

In DNA, the CDR3 is TGTGCCAGCAGCCACGCTGGGGCAGACCAAGAGACCCAGTACTTC. This translates into CASSHAGADQETQYF. The chain recombines TRBV3-1 with TRBJ2-5, with a possible D match to TRBD1 (5 bases). V was clipped by 3 bases and J by 0 bases, with 11 bases between them. Germline V CDR1 and CDR2: LGHDT, YNNKEL (reference sequence). The CDR3 spans 15 residues.

This clonotype was counted between two and nine times. The rearrangement uses TRBV19 and TRBJ2-6, with TRBD2 as a possible D gene (5 bases). The CDR3 has 18 amino acids. V was clipped by 1 base and J by 0 bases, with 13 bases between them. Germline CDR1 reads LNHDA; CDR2 reads SQIVND (reference sequence). CDR3 loop: CASSIGAGRLSGANVLTF. The CDR3 DNA sequence: TGTGCCAGTAGTATAGGTGCGGGCAGACTCTCTGGGGCCAACGTCCTGACTTTC. Filled out from reference TRBV19 and TRBJ2-6, the complete variable domain reads DGGITQSPKYLFRKEGQNVTLSCEQNLNHDAMYWYRQDPGQGLRLIYYSQIVNDFQKGDIAEGYSVSREKKESFPLTVTSAQKNPTAFYLCASSIGAGRLSGANVLTFGAGSRLTVL.

This clonotype appeared a few times. The chain joins TRBV2 to TRBJ1-2; D is unresolved. Germline CDR1 reads SNHLY; CDR2 reads FYNNEI. The CDR3 is 12 amino acids. V lost 7 bases and J lost 2, with 8 bases in between. CDR3 nucleotides: TGTGCCAGCAATGGTCAGAACTATGGCTACACCTTC. Translated, it gives CASNGQNYGYTF.

The V call is TRBV20-1, the J call TRBJ2-3, with a possible D match to TRBD1 (5 bases). The CDR3 consists of 14 residues. With 6 bases removed from V and 4 bases from J, the gap between germline ends came to 17 bases. The germline gives CDR1 DFQATT, CDR2 SNEGSKA (reference sequence). CDR3 region: CSAGRGSFSDTQYF. The CDR3 DNA follows: TGCAGTGCGGGGCGTGGTAGCTTCTCAGATACGCAGTATTTT.

This clonotype occurred many times. The chain combines TRBV5-1 with TRBJ2-1, with TRBD2 identical over 14 bases. CDR1 is SGHRS, CDR2 YFSETQ, per germline. CDR3 length: 17 residues. J was trimmed by 8 bases and V by 0 bases; bases with no gene match: 7. CDR3 sequence: CASSLAAGTSGSYEQFF. CDR3 sequence (DNA): TGCGCCAGCAGCTTGGCCGCCGGGACTAGCGGGAGCTATGAGCAGTTCTTC.

This chain connects TRBV6-1 to TRBJ2-4; the D call may be TRBD1 or TRBD2 (5 bases each). Between the trimmed V and J ends, which lost 6 bases and 13 bases, there was a span of 13 bases. Germline-derived CDR1 and CDR2 are MNHNS and SASEGT. The CDR3 has 11 residues. CDR3: CASRATGTQYF. The CDR3 DNA sequence: TGTGCCAGCAGGGCAACCGGGACGCAGTACTTC.

This chain uses TRBV10-3 with TRBJ2-1; D possibly corresponds to TRBD1 (5 bases). The V end lost 0 bases, the J end lost 8 bases, and 14 bases lay between the germline ends. Germline loops: CDR1 ENHRY, CDR2 SYGVKD. The CDR3 runs to 15 residues. CDR3 sequence (DNA): TGTGCCATCAGTGAGTCGGTAGGGGTAGGCTATGAGCAGTTCTTC. It is translated as CAISESVGVGYEQFF.

This clonotype was seen more than once but under ten times. CDR3 region: CASSPGRGNSPLHF. The CDR3, as DNA: TGTGCCAGCAGCCCCGGAAGGGGGAATTCACCCCTCCACTTT. This chain connects TRBV3-1 to TRBJ1-6, with D perhaps TRBD1 (6 bases). V was shortened by 4 bases and J by 7 bases, with 11 bases between the two germline ends. The CDR3 consists of 14 residues. Germline values: CDR1 LGHDT, CDR2 YNNKEL (reference sequence).

A few counts support this clonotype. The genes are TRBV12-3 or TRBV12-4 and TRBJ2-3; either TRBD1 or TRBD2 may supply D (5 bases each). This CDR3 has 14 residues. The germline V and J ends were trimmed by 1 base and 6 bases, with 11 bases remaining between them. CDR3 sequence (DNA): TGTGCCAGCAGTTTAGAGGGACGCAAGGATACGCAGTATTTT. Protein product: CASSLEGRKDTQYF.

In this sample, this clonotype turned up a few times. This rearrangement joins TRBV6-1 to TRBJ1-1; the match to TRBD1 covers 8 bases. This CDR3 has 12 residues. V lost 6 bases, J lost 5 bases, and 2 bases stayed unmatched. The germline gives CDR1 MNHNS, CDR2 SASEGT. The CDR3 protein is CASRGTGTEAFF. In DNA form, the CDR3 reads TGTGCCAGCAGGGGGACAGGTACTGAAGCTTTCTTT.